The sequence of this T cell receptor (beta chain) was determined in a study of T cells expressing NK-cell markers (TCRdb year 2020). Notes on the research overall: In sorted CD3+CD56+NKG2C+, CD3+CD56+NKG2C- and CD3+CD56-NKG2C+ T-cell subsets from about 8 donors, TCR beta-chain repertoires were profiled. Seven of the eight sequenced donors were HCMV-seropositive and one was HCMV-seronegative. Randomly selected healthy volunteers, three men and five women, were used as the eight sequenced donors. Illumina HiSeq 2000/2500, MiSeq or NextSeq was used to sequence libraries as 2 x 150 bp reads.

With respect to this clonotype: Its antigen remains unidentified.

To determine HCMV serostatus, a commercial ELISA kit was used to detect HCMV-specific IgG in serum. Peripheral blood mononuclear cells were isolated from blood by Ficoll density gradient centrifugation. Reads for this sample came from an Illumina HiSeq 2000. TCR beta cDNA libraries were made by 5'RACE template switching that added a universal primer site and unique molecular identifiers. Synthesis of cDNA was primed from the TCR beta constant segment and was followed by two consecutive PCR amplification steps. As for how the authors treated the data: Reads were demultiplexed and grouped by UMI with MIGEC, and clonotypes were assembled and quantified with MiTCR. To exclude erroneous sequences, only TCR cDNA sequences supported by at least two reads were retained. Downstream repertoire analysis used the tcR package, and clonotypes were matched across fractions by CDR3 nucleotide sequence plus V segment. VDJmatch was used to annotate antigen specificity against VDJdb, with one amino acid substitution in CDR3 allowed. With the reads reprocessed by TCRdb, a single entry stands for each CDR3 protein sequence and no DNA is reported. The V and J calls and clone size come from TCRdb's table, not from the authors' own analysis. In this sample's table one finds some 190,000 distinct CDR3 sequences. The ten largest clonotypes hold 20% to 25% of the sample.

The study at large found these results: In more than 5 donors, the dominant CD3+CD56+NKG2C+ clonotypes were found to rank among the top 10 CD8+ clonotypes and to make up roughly 1.0-8% of CD8+ T cells. Whether the expanded NKG2C-expressing T cell clones were specific for HCMV antigens remained unclear. Those dominant clonotypes were again the most abundant among CD3+CD56-NKG2C+ cells in a handful of donors, at roughly 25-65%.

Material for sequencing was blood T cells: a sorted CD56 or NKG2C T cell subset, CD4+ or CD8+ T cells, or bulk PBMC T cells (not recorded which). This receptor was taken from a man aged 18-70 years in good health.

The encoded CDR3 is CASSAAYRGAYEQYF. The V and J genes are TRBV19 and TRBJ2-7; TCRdb reports TRBD2, a call that lacks DNA to check it against. Reading the germline V gene (reference sequence) gives CDR1 LNHDA and CDR2 SQIVND. Including the terminal cysteine and phenylalanine, the CDR3 comprises 15 residues. Only the protein is available.